Reported below is one TCR beta chain. A single count supports this clone. It lacks a known antigen. Within one base of it there is no much larger clone, and no base qualities were kept. One read alone is weak evidence. No patient had received any treatment before thyroid surgery. Using T-cell receptor beta sequencing, the researchers looked back retrospectively at clinical samples from patients, gathered between the early 2010s and the late 2010s. The sample originates from a study of metastatic and nonmetastatic thyroid tumors (dated by TCRdb to 2020 to 2022). With respect to the entire study: The researchers compared repertoires between peripheral blood samples and tumor or nodule tissue samples from patients with malignant or benign thyroid disease.

Results the study describes overall, beyond this receptor: In both blood and tumor samples, TCR beta diversity was reported to be significantly higher in malignant tumors than in benign nodules.

Looking up the germline V gene yields CDR1 SGHTA and CDR2 FQGNSA. V is reduced by 6 bases and J by 8 bases, leaving a spacing of 23 bases between them. Including cysteine and phenylalanine, the CDR3 has 16 amino acids. The sequence is cut down to CDR3 DNA, 48 bases in frame from base 1. Receptors were amplified or captured by PCR. These reads were obtained on an Illumina HiSeq 4000. The TCR beta-chain CDR3 region of each patient was profiled by high-throughput sequencing. Regarding the original processing steps: The researchers built a classifier to tell apart papillary thyroid cancer patients with distant metastasis, based on CDR3 differences among clinicopathological groups. The Shannon index was used to assess repertoire diversity, and the Morisita-Horn index was used to assess tumor-blood repertoire similarity. TCRdb reprocessing: public reads trimmed at Q25 with fastp, clones called with MiXCR, in-frame beta chains kept. These V and J calls rely on TCRdb rather than the paper's analysis. The sample includes about 23,000 clones, with around 21% observed a single time. The ten largest clones take up 25% to 30% of the sample.

Sequencing used blood. The sequence is built from TRBV7-2 and TRBJ2-1; possibly the D gene is TRBD2, per 6 matching bases. This clonotype was sampled from a female donor with papillary thyroid cancer or a benign thyroid nodule (not recorded which). Some clones in this sample may be carry-over from other donors' samples. The nucleotides read TGTGCCAGCAGTAACTTAGCGGCTATAGCATCGGATGAGCAGTTCTTC. This sequence encodes CASSNLAAIASDEQFF. Extended through the reference TRBV7-2 and TRBJ2-1 proteins, this CDR3 yields the full variable domain: GAGVSQSPSNKVTEKGKDVELRCDPISGHTALYWYRQSLGQGLEFLIYFQGNSAPDKSGLPSDRFSAERTGGSVSTLTIQRTQQEDSAVYLCASSNLAAIASDEQFFGPGTRLTVL.